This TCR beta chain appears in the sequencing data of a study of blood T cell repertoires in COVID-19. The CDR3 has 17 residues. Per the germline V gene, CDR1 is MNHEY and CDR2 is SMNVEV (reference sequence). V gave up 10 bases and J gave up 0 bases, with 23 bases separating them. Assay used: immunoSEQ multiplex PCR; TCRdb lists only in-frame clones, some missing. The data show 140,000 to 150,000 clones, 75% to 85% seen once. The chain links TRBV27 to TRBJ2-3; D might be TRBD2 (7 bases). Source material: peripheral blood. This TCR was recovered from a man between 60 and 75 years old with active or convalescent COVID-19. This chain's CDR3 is CATAGARAPLSTDTQYF. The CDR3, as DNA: TGTGCCACGGCGGGGGCCCGGGCCCCACTGAGCACAGATACGCAGTATTTT.